This T cell receptor beta chain stems from a study of T-cell memory formation after mild COVID-19. TCRdb called the 5' RACE reads again in MiXCR, with one record for every CDR3 protein. The sample has around 300,000 distinct CDR3 sequences, over 10% seen once. This clonotype was seen a few times. V lost 5 bases and J 5 bases, leaving 12 bases between the germline ends. Germline V gene data show CDR1 as MNHEY and CDR2 as SVGEGT. This CDR3 spans 13 amino acids. The sequence was collected from a man in his late teens or twenties who had mild COVID-19 (a few samples of this study predate the infection). Cell type and time point are not known. The chain recombines TRBV6-2 or TRBV6-3 with TRBJ2-5; D might be TRBD1 or TRBD2, each matching 6 bases. The source material was PBMCs or a T cell subset sorted from them (not recorded which). CDR3 DNA sequence: TGTGCCAGCAGTAGGGGGGTCGCTGAGACCCAGTACTTC. Translated: CASSRGVAETQYF.